This is a list of T cell receptor beta chains from one sample in a study of cytomegalovirus exposure and HLA in healthy donors. The data were produced by immunoSEQ multiplex PCR, yet TCRdb's version contains in-frame clones alone and is incomplete. The top ten clones hold approximately 6% of a sample with some 41,000 clones, 51% of them seen once. Sequencing was done on a sample of PBMCs. These receptors originate from a man between 60 and 70 years old in good health and CMV-seronegative. The CDR3 runs from the conserved cysteine through the conserved F or W. Each record gives: clone size, CDR3 length, J gene, V gene, D gene, CDR3 protein, CDR3 DNA. D genes are given only for firm matches. The size of a clone is reported for some rows only, either as once, few or many, or as a class for expanded clones.

few,14,TRBJ2-5,TRBV7-8,-,CASSQRRGKETQYF,TGTGCCAGCAGCCAGCGACGGGGGAAAGAGACCCAGTACTTC
few,14,TRBJ1-3,TRBV7-9,TRBD1,CASSTGGGGNTIYF,TGTGCCAGCAGCACAGGGGGCGGTGGAAACACCATATATTTT
-,13,TRBJ1-1,TRBV25-1,-,CASSGLGSAEAFF,TGTGCCAGCAGTGGGCTAGGGAGCGCTGAAGCTTTCTTT
-,16,TRBJ1-1,TRBV9,TRBD1,CASSPREGALNTEAFF,TGTGCCAGCAGCCCTCGGGAGGGGGCTTTGAACACTGAAGCTTTCTTT
few,14,TRBJ1-1,TRBV7-9,TRBD1,CASSLTGDNTEAFF,TGTGCCAGCAGTCTCACAGGGGACAACACTGAAGCTTTCTTT
once,13,TRBJ2-1,TRBV27,-,CASSPGGLNEQFF,TGTGCCAGCAGTCCCGGAGGGTTAAATGAGCAGTTCTTC
-,15,TRBJ1-2,TRBV6-5,-,CASSYDQGSSYGYTF,TGTGCCAGCAGTTACGATCAGGGGAGTAGCTATGGCTACACCTTC
few,14,TRBJ2-7,TRBV28,TRBD1,CASSPETGRNEQYF,TGTGCCAGCAGTCCGGAGACAGGGCGAAACGAGCAGTACTTC
-,12,TRBJ2-5,TRBV7-9,TRBD2,CASRWTSADLHF,TGTGCCAGCAGGTGGACTAGCGCCGATTTGCACTTC
-,15,TRBJ1-2,TRBV19,-,CASSIGKQVVRGYTF,TGTGCCAGTAGTATAGGGAAGCAGGTGGTCCGCGGCTACACCTTC
few,13,TRBJ2-1,TRBV27,-,CASSYSSYNEQFF,TGTGCCAGCAGTTACAGCTCCTACAATGAGCAGTTCTTC
few,13,TRBJ2-7,TRBV28,-,CASSLPGTYEQYF,TGTGCCAGCAGTTTGCCGGGGACCTACGAGCAGTACTTC
once,13,TRBJ2-5,TRBV5-4,-,CASSPGQRETQYF,TGTGCCAGCAGCCCCGGACAGCGAGAGACCCAGTACTTC
once,15,TRBJ1-5,TRBV6-1,-,CASSVLDSLNQPQHF,TGTGCCAGCAGTGTCCTGGACAGCCTCAATCAGCCCCAGCATTTT
-,17,TRBJ1-1,TRBV7-2,TRBD1,CASSPFGQGLMNTEAFF,TGTGCCAGCAGCCCCTTTGGACAGGGGCTCATGAACACTGAAGCTTTCTTT
few,15,TRBJ2-7,TRBV10-2,TRBD2,CASSEVMASGSEQYF,TGCGCCAGCAGTGAGGTAATGGCTAGCGGGAGTGAACAGTACTTC
once,10,TRBJ2-1,TRBV29-1,-,CSVGNSEQFF,TGCAGCGTTGGCAACTCTGAGCAGTTCTTC
few,14,TRBJ1-1,TRBV6-5,-,CASRKLRLNTEAFF,TGTGCCAGCAGAAAATTGAGATTGAACACTGAAGCTTTCTTT
-,12,TRBJ2-3,TRBV29-1,TRBD1,CSVGTGTDTQYF,TGCAGCGTAGGGACAGGCACAGATACGCAGTATTTT
-,11,TRBJ2-7,TRBV30,TRBD1,CAWSRQGEQYF,TGTGCCTGGAGTAGACAGGGCGAGCAGTACTTC
-,15,TRBJ1-4,TRBV30,-,CAWKRGYGTNEKLFF,TGTGCCTGGAAAAGGGGATACGGAACTAATGAAAAACTGTTTTTT
-,13,TRBJ1-5,TRBV6-5,-,CACQGLSSQPQHF,TGTGCCTGTCAGGGATTGAGCAGTCAGCCCCAGCATTTT
-,15,TRBJ1-1,TRBV2,-,CASSEGPGMNTEAFF,TGTGCCAGCAGTGAAGGACCAGGTATGAACACTGAAGCTTTCTTT
-,19,TRBJ2-4,TRBV6-1,TRBD2,CASSEGRTSGRSTKNIQYF,TGTGCCAGCAGTGAAGGGAGGACTAGCGGGAGGTCGACCAAAAACATTCAGTACTTC
-,12,TRBJ2-1,TRBV30,TRBD1,CAWSVGRDRGFF,TGTGCCTGGAGTGTGGGACGGGACAGGGGGTTCTTC
few,15,TRBJ2-7,TRBV29-1,TRBD2,CSVDDGTSSSYEQYF,TGCAGCGTTGACGACGGGACTAGCAGCTCCTACGAGCAGTACTTC
-,15,TRBJ2-7,TRBV18,TRBD2,CASSPQREGLREQYF,TGTGCCAGCTCACCACAACGGGAGGGCCTCCGCGAGCAGTACTTC
few,14,TRBJ1-2,TRBV5-1,TRBD1,CASSGGTANYGYTF,TGCGCCAGCAGCGGCGGGACAGCTAACTATGGCTACACCTTC
-,15,TRBJ2-2,TRBV28,TRBD2,CASTMGGRAFYELFF,TGTGCCAGCACCATGGGAGGGAGGGCCTTTTATGAGCTGTTTTTT
-,15,TRBJ1-2,TRBV6-5,-,CASSYSYGENYGYTF,TGTGCCAGCAGTTACTCGTATGGGGAGAACTATGGCTACACCTTC
-,14,TRBJ2-3,TRBV30,-,CAWRVEGGTDTQYF,TGTGCCTGGAGGGTGGAGGGCGGGACAGATACGCAGTATTTT
-,15,TRBJ1-1,TRBV6-5,TRBD1,CASSYSTGGSTEAFF,TGTGCCAGCAGTTACTCGACAGGGGGTAGCACTGAAGCTTTCTTT
few,16,TRBJ1-5,TRBV7-8,-,CASTPRGRNSNQPQHF,TGTGCCAGCACCCCCAGAGGAAGAAATAGCAATCAGCCCCAGCATTTT
-,15,TRBJ2-5,TRBV29-1,-,CSGAGGRGVRETQYF,TGCAGCGGTGCAGGCGGCAGGGGGGTCCGGGAGACCCAGTACTTC
-,11,TRBJ2-7,TRBV6-5,-,CASSYLQEQYF,TGTGCCAGCAGTTACCTACAGGAGCAGTACTTC
-,16,TRBJ1-5,TRBV7-2,-,CASSSRGGAFNQPQHF,TGTGCCAGCAGCTCCCGAGGGGGGGCCTTCAATCAGCCCCAGCATTTT
-,16,TRBJ2-1,TRBV10-2,-,CASSTGLGDGGNEQFF,TGCGCCAGCAGCACTGGGTTAGGAGACGGCGGGAATGAGCAGTTCTTC
-,15,TRBJ2-3,TRBV6-5,TRBD1,CASSSGGPITDTQYF,TGTGCCAGCAGCTCAGGGGGCCCCATCACAGATACGCAGTATTTT
few,13,TRBJ1-2,TRBV30,-,CAWSFPGNYGYTF,TGTGCCTGGAGTTTCCCAGGGAACTATGGCTACACCTTC
few,14,TRBJ2-5,TRBV5-1,-,CASQTYGIQETQYF,TGCGCCAGCCAAACCTACGGGATCCAAGAGACCCAGTACTTC
-,15,TRBJ2-1,TRBV28,-,CASSPTSSPYNEQFF,TGTGCCAGCAGCCCAACTAGCTCCCCATACAATGAGCAGTTCTTC
-,16,TRBJ2-1,TRBV7-8,-,CASSLLRTIQSGEQFF,TGTGCCAGCAGCTTACTCCGGACTATCCAGAGCGGTGAGCAGTTCTTC
-,14,TRBJ1-3,TRBV29-1,-,CSVEAEGTGNTIYF,TGCAGCGTTGAAGCGGAGGGAACGGGAAACACCATATATTTT
few,14,TRBJ1-5,TRBV9,-,CASSAGGGDQPQHF,TGTGCCAGCAGCGCTGGGGGAGGGGATCAGCCCCAGCATTTT
-,15,TRBJ2-7,TRBV28,TRBD1,CASSSGTGGPSEQYF,TGTGCCAGCAGTTCCGGGACAGGGGGCCCGTCCGAGCAGTACTTC
-,18,TRBJ2-6,TRBV11-2,-,CASSPRQAILSGANVLTF,TGTGCCAGCAGTCCGAGACAGGCCATCCTCTCTGGGGCCAACGTCCTGACTTTC
-,11,TRBJ2-1,TRBV11-2,-,CASRRGNEQFF,TGTGCCAGCAGGAGAGGCAATGAGCAGTTCTTC
-,14,TRBJ1-1,TRBV4-2,TRBD1,CASSQDTTGDAAFF,TGTGCCAGCAGCCAAGACACTACAGGGGACGCAGCTTTCTTT
medium-sized,13,TRBJ2-4,TRBV28,-,CASRGGAKNIQYF,TGTGCCAGCAGGGGAGGAGCCAAAAACATTCAGTACTTC
few,15,TRBJ2-1,TRBV7-9,TRBD2,CASSALAGAYNEQFF,TGTGCCAGCAGCGCCCTAGCGGGAGCCTACAATGAGCAGTTCTTC
few,13,TRBJ1-2,TRBV30,-,CAWRGGATGGYTF,TGTGCCTGGAGGGGGGGGGCCACGGGTGGCTACACCTTC
-,16,TRBJ1-2,TRBV28,-,CASSSGTLGPDYGYTF,TGTGCCAGCAGTTCAGGGACACTGGGGCCTGACTATGGCTACACCTTC
-,13,TRBJ2-5,TRBV4-3,-,CASSQGTGETQYF,TGCGCCAGCAGCCAAGGCACCGGGGAGACCCAGTACTTC
-,11,TRBJ1-2,TRBV30,-,CAWTEVYGYTF,TGTGCCTGGACCGAGGTATATGGCTACACCTTC